The clone carrying this T cell receptor (beta chain) showed up just a few times. The record originates from a study of human T cells and chemical hapten exposure. Whole blood, unfractionated, served as the material for total RNA extraction. Authors' data handling: With a range of about 20,000 to 690,600, the median per sample was around 96,000 TCRs. TCRdb redid the calling of the 5' RACE reads with MiXCR, one entry per CDR3 protein. It is TCRdb's table, rather than the study itself, that gives the V and J calls and clone size. This sample has 150,000 or so distinct CDR3 sequences, with roughly 4% found just once. The length of the CDR3 is 14 residues. The germline gives CDR1 DFQATT, CDR2 SNEGSKA (reference sequence). V lost 2 bases and J lost 5, with 15 bases in between.

The clonotype originates from a female donor in good health. The V gene is TRBV20-1, the J gene TRBJ1-1; perhaps TRBD1 as D (6 bases). This chain's CDR3 is CSARHLTGATEAFF. DNA of the CDR3: TGCAGTGCTAGACACTTAACGGGGGCTACTGAAGCTTTCTTT.